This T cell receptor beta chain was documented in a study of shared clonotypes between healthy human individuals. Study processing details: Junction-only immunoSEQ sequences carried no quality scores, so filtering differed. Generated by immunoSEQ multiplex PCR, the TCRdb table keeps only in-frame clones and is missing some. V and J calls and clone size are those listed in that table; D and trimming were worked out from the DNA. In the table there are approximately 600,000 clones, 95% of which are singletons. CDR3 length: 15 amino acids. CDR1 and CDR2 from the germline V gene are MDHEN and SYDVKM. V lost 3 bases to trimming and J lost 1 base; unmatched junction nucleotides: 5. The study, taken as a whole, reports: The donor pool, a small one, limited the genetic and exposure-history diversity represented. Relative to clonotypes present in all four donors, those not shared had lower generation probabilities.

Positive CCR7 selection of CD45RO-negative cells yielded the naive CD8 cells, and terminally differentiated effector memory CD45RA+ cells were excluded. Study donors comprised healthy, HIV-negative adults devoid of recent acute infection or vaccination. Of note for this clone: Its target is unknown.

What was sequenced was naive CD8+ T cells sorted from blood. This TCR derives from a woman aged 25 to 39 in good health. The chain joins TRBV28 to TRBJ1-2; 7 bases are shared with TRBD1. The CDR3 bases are TGTGCCAGCAGTTTGAGGGGGCGCGGTAACTATGGCTACACCTTC. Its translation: CASSLRGRGNYGYTF.